Following are 4 T cell receptor beta chains from one sample sequenced in a study of Tregs in tolerant kidney transplant recipients. No antigen is known for these receptors. Repertoires were generated with immunoSEQ multiplex PCR, while TCRdb's copy carries only in-frame clones and drops some. The profile shows 20,000 or so clones, less than 70% of them singletons. Sequences were obtained from Tregs from blood cultured with allogeneic cells. Receptor source: a human donor in good health.

The V call is TRBV6-5, the J call TRBJ2-3; D remains ambiguous. Germline V CDR1 and CDR2: MNHEY, SVGAGI. This CDR3 comprises 12 residues. Trimming shortened V by 8 bases and J by 11 bases, and 17 bases separated the two germline ends. As DNA, the CDR3 is TGTGCCAGCCTGGACCAGAATAGTGGGCAGTATTTT. As protein: CASLDQNSGQYF.

The V and J genes are TRBV29-1 and TRBJ2-2; 11 nucleotides agree with TRBD2. With V trimmed by 7 bases and J by 5 bases, 6 bases remained unmatched. Germline V gives CDR1 SQVTM, CDR2 ANQGSEA. The CDR3 has 14 residues. The CDR3 coding sequence is TGCAGCGCAACCGGGACTAGCGGAACCGGGGAGCTGTTTTTT. Residues: CSATGTSGTGELFF.

This clone was detected only a few times. This chain joins TRBV2 and TRBJ1-3, with 7 bases identical to TRBD1. CDR1 is SNHLY and CDR2 is FYNNEI in the germline V gene. The CDR3 length is 15 residues. The trim removed 8 bases at V and 0 bases at J, leaving 7 bases unmatched. Here the CDR3 reads CASSRQGNSGNTIYF. In nucleotides, the CDR3 is TGTGCCAGCTCAAGACAGGGAAACTCTGGAAACACCATATATTTT.

Here the CDR3 DNA reads TGCGCCAGCAGCTTGGCCGTTGCAGGGGGATTGTGGACAGATACGCAGTATTTT. It encodes CASSLAVAGGLWTDTQYF. The chain is built from TRBV5-1 and TRBJ2-3; 7 bases are a match to TRBD1. Trimming cost V 0 bases and J 3 bases; bases outside gene matches: 13. The CDR3 runs 18 residues. Germline CDR1 SGHRS, CDR2 YFSETQ.